This TCR beta chain derives from a study of blood T cell repertoires in COVID-19. Which cohort a participant joined came from the clinical history participants gave. What the recovered Cohort 3 donors had was two negative PCRs, clearance, or symptom resolution. Method: immunoSEQ multiplex PCR; TCRdb's copy keeps in-frame clones and lacks some. The table includes about 310,000 clones, roughly 90% detected once. Per the germline V gene, CDR1 is SGHTA and CDR2 is FQGNSA. CDR3 length: 17 amino acids. Trimming shortened V by 1 base and J by 4 bases, and 16 bases separated the two germline ends. The source of this sequence is a middle-aged woman who had recovered from COVID-19. The sample comprised PBMCs or T cells enriched from blood (not recorded which). V usage is TRBV7-2 and J usage is TRBJ1-4; unclear D gene. CDR3 sequence (DNA): TGTGCCAGCAGCTTAGAGGCCGCACGGTGGAGTAATGAAAAACTGTTTTTT. Its protein is CASSLEAARWSNEKLFF.